This T cell receptor beta chain was recorded in a study of regulatory T cells in long-lasting Graves disease. Study information: Freshly diagnosed Graves' patients had used antithyroid drugs for under 3 months.

Germline V gene data show CDR1 as LNHDA and CDR2 as SQIVND (reference sequence). Between the trimmed V and J ends, which lost 7 bases and 4 bases, there was a span of 19 bases. The CDR3 contains 15 residues. Study results and limitations: Persistent disease exhibited a predilection for TRBV28, TRBJ1-2 and TRBJ2-5.

HTBI primers from iRepertoire and Arm-PCR of CDR3 regions yielded the TCR beta libraries. TCRdb recomputed calls from the multiplex PCR reads with MiXCR, one row per CDR3 protein. The data contain around 450,000 distinct CDR3 sequences, around 15% of them singletons. Time point described: newly diagnosed GD, antithyroid drugs for less than 3 months. RNA from PBMCs was the source of the TCR library. Nine milliliters of peripheral blood were taken and placed in EDTA tubes. This clonotype was seen a handful of times. Antigen: not known. These data were also reused for a study on T cells in Graves' hyperthyroidism and ophthalmopathy. That study adds: Disease duration under 2 months; hyperthyroidism patients were aged 18 to 65.

The receptor was isolated from a man in his forties or fifties with Graves disease. The V gene is TRBV19, the J gene TRBJ1-1; D perhaps matches TRBD1 (6 bases). The sample in question was peripheral blood mononuclear cells (PBMCs), obtained at new diagnosis, from a patient treated with antithyroid drugs. The CDR3 coding sequence is TGTGCCAGTATTGATCGTGGACAGACAATCACTGAAGCTTTCTTT. Its protein is CASIDRGQTITEAFF.